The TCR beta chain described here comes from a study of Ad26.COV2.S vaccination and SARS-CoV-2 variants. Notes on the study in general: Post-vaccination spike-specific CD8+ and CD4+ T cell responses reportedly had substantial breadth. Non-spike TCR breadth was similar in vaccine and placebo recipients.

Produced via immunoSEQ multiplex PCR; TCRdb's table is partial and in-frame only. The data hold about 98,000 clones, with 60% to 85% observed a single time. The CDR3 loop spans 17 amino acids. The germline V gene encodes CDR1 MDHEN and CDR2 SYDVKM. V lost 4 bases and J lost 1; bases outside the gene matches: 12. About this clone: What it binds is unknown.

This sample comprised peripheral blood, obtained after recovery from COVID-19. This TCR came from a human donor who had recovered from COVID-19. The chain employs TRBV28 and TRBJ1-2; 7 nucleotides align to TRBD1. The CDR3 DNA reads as TGTGCCAGCAGTTCCGGACAGGTTCCACCTTATAACTATGGCTACACCTTC. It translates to CASSSGQVPPYNYGYTF.